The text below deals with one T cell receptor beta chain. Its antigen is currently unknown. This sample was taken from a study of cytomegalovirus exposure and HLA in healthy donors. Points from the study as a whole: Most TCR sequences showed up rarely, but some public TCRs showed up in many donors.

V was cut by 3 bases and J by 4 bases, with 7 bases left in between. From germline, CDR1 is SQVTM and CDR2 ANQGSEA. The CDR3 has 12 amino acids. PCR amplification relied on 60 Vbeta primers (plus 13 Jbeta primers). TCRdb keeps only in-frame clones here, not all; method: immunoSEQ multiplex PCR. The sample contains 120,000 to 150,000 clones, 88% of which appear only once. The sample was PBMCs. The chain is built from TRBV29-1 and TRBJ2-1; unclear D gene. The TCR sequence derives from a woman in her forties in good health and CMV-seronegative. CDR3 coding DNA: TGCAGCGTTGATTACCAGTACAATGAGCAGTTCTTC. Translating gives CSVDYQYNEQFF.